The rows below give T cell receptor beta chains drawn from one sample of a study of cytomegalovirus exposure and HLA in healthy donors. This table comes from immunoSEQ multiplex PCR, and its TCRdb copy is limited to in-frame clones, with some not included. Of about 130,000 clones listed, nearly 90% are singletons. The sequenced sample consisted of PBMCs. The receptors come from a man aged 25-40 years in good health and CMV-seronegative. Both conserved end residues are part of each CDR3. A D gene is named only where the DNA matches it firmly. The size entry is marked missing in some rows and otherwise reads once, few, many or a size class.

TRBV2	.	TRBJ1-1	.	TGTGCCAGCGAGTCCGGACAGTCGTCGTTGGCTTTCTTT	CASESGQSSLAFF
TRBV5-1	TRBD2	TRBJ2-2	.	TGCGCCAGCAGCTTGTATCCCGGGGGGGCCGGGAACACCGGGGAGCTGTTTTTT	CASSLYPGGAGNTGELFF
TRBV29-1	TRBD2	TRBJ2-7	.	TGCAGCGTCAACAACCCGGGAGGTAATTCCTACGAGCAGTACTTC	CSVNNPGGNSYEQYF
TRBV2	.	TRBJ2-5	.	TGTGCCAGCAGTGGACTTCAAGAGACCCAGTACTTC	CASSGLQETQYF
TRBV4-1	.	TRBJ1-1	.	TGCGCCAGCAGCCAACCAACAGGGACGGTTGAAGCTTTCTTT	CASSQPTGTVEAFF
TRBV12-5	TRBD1	TRBJ2-7	.	TGTGCTAGTGGTTTGCGACAGGGGGAAGGGGAGCAGTACTTC	CASGLRQGEGEQYF
TRBV5-6	.	TRBJ2-7	.	TGTGCCAGCAGCTTTCTCCACGAGCAGTACTTC	CASSFLHEQYF
TRBV27	.	TRBJ2-3	.	TGTGCCAGCAGTTTCAGCAGGGCCACCCGCACAGATACGCAGTATTTT	CASSFSRATRTDTQYF
TRBV5-4	.	TRBJ2-7	.	TGTGCCAGCAGCTCGGACGCTTCCGGGACACCCAACTACGAGCAGTACTTC	CASSSDASGTPNYEQYF
TRBV7-2	TRBD2	TRBJ2-7	once	TGTGCCAGCAGCTTAGAGCGGGGGGGCTACGAGCAGTACTTC	CASSLERGGYEQYF
TRBV10-2	TRBD1	TRBJ2-5	.	TGCGCCAGCAGTATACAGGGGAGAGAGACCCAGTACTTC	CASSIQGRETQYF
TRBV7-3	.	TRBJ2-3	once	TGTGCCAGCAGCCCAAGCACAGATACGCAGTATTTT	CASSPSTDTQYF
TRBV28	.	TRBJ1-1	.	TGTGCCAGCACCCCGGTAGAACGGGACACTGAAGCTTTCTTT	CASTPVERDTEAFF
TRBV2	.	TRBJ2-2	.	TGTGCCAGCGGGCAGGGTCCCGGGGAGCTGTTTTTT	CASGQGPGELFF
TRBV7-9	.	TRBJ2-5	.	TGTGCCAGCAGCGTCCAAAATGCCCAGTACTTC	CASSVQNAQYF
TRBV7-9	.	TRBJ2-5	.	TGTGCCAGCAGCTTGAACCTAGGCCGGATGGGGGCGCATCAGACCCAGTACTTC	CASSLNLGRMGAHQTQYF
TRBV27	.	TRBJ1-4	.	TGTGCCAGCAGTTTATCAGCCCCGGACATATCTAATGAAAAACTGTTTTTT	CASSLSAPDISNEKLFF
TRBV10-2	.	TRBJ1-1	.	TGCGCCAGCAGTGAGTCACAAAGGGGGAACACTGAAGCTTTCTTT	CASSESQRGNTEAFF
TRBV19	.	TRBJ1-5	.	TGTGCCAGTAGTCCACAGGTTACCAATCAGCCCCAGCATTTT	CASSPQVTNQPQHF
TRBV4-2	.	TRBJ2-1	.	TGTGCCAGCAGCCAAGATTGGCCTGCAACGAATGAGCAGTTCTTC	CASSQDWPATNEQFF
TRBV7-6	TRBD2	TRBJ2-1	.	TGTGCCAGCAGCGAAGTAGCGGGGATAAACAATGAGCAGTTCTTC	CASSEVAGINNEQFF
TRBV6-1	.	TRBJ1-4	few	TGTGCCAGCAGTGAAGCCGCAGGGGCGGGCGAAAAACTGTTTTTT	CASSEAAGAGEKLFF
TRBV6-1	.	TRBJ2-7	.	TGTGCCAGCAGTGATGCTCCAAGGTCGGGGACCTACGAGCAGTACTTC	CASSDAPRSGTYEQYF
TRBV5-1	TRBD1	TRBJ1-1	.	TGCGCCAGCAGCTTGCCCGGGACAGGGGTCAACACTGAAGCTTTCTTT	CASSLPGTGVNTEAFF
TRBV6-4	TRBD1	TRBJ2-1	.	TGTGCCAGCAGGAGACTCAGGGGGACCTACAATGAGCAGTTCTTC	CASRRLRGTYNEQFF
TRBV5-8	TRBD1	TRBJ1-1	.	TGTGCCAGCAGCACAAACCCCTGGGGGCAGGGGGCTGAAGCTTTCTTT	CASSTNPWGQGAEAFF
TRBV11-2	.	TRBJ1-3	.	TGTGCCAGCGACCCGGGTTGGGTAGGAAACACCATATATTTT	CASDPGWVGNTIYF
TRBV6-5	.	TRBJ2-2	.	TGTGCCAGCAGTTCCCGGACAGCTGCGAACACCGGGGAGCTGTTTTTT	CASSSRTAANTGELFF
TRBV15	TRBD1	TRBJ1-2	.	TGTGCCACCAGCAGAGAGGGACAGGGAGGTTATGGCTACACCTTC	CATSREGQGGYGYTF
TRBV16	.	TRBJ2-2	.	TGTGCCAGCAGTCTAAATAGGGGAAACACCGGGGAGCTGTTTTTT	CASSLNRGNTGELFF
TRBV28	.	TRBJ2-7	.	TGTGCCAGCACCAGTGCGGCCCCCTACGAGCAGTACTTC	CASTSAAPYEQYF
TRBV19	TRBD1	TRBJ2-7	.	TGTGCCAGTTCGGACAGGGGAGCCTACGAGCAGTACTTC	CASSDRGAYEQYF